The entry that follows covers one T cell receptor beta chain sequence. Authors' processing steps: Amplification of reference gene primers provided the estimated nucleated cell counts. The data were produced by immunoSEQ multiplex PCR, yet TCRdb's version contains in-frame clones alone and is incomplete. V and J calls and clone size are given by that table; D and trimming were obtained from the DNA. The table has a few hundred thousand clones, around 78% seen once. This entry comes from a study of blood T cell repertoires in COVID-19. Background on the study: Sites in the United States, Italy and Spain provided acute and convalescent COVID-19 samples. Nucleic acid was either cDNA or gDNA, and it came from T cells, B-cell-depleted T cells, or PBMCs.

The CDR3 sequence is 14 residues long. Germline-derived CDR1 and CDR2 are LGHDT and YNNKEL (reference sequence). The V end lost 4 bases, the J end lost 7 bases, and 13 bases lay between the germline ends. Sequenced input: peripheral blood. The source of this sequence is a man in his sixties who had recovered from COVID-19. The chain is built from TRBV3-1 (or the pseudogene TRBV3-2) and TRBJ2-2; possibly TRBD1 for D (5 bases). The CDR3 DNA sequence: TGTGCCAGCAGCCCAGCAATAGGGGTCGGGGAGCTGTTTTTT. Translated, it gives CASSPAIGVGELFF.